These 25 T cell receptor beta chains were all obtained from the same sample, sequenced in a study. TCRdb re-derived calls from the 5' RACE reads in MiXCR, one entry per CDR3 protein. The sample gives roughly 56,000 distinct CDR3 sequences, around 30% of which show up once; roughly 2.5% is in the top ten. The sample consisted of tumor-infiltrating naive CD4+ T cells sorted from the breast tumor. Sample subset: naive CD4+ T cells, CD4+CD45RA+CD25-. The source of these receptors is a female donor with breast cancer.

This clonotype showed up just a few times. The V call is TRBV6-1, the J call TRBJ2-3; the D gene is possibly TRBD2 (6 bases). The germline V gene has CDR1 MNHNS and CDR2 SASEGT. CDR3 length: 14 residues. Trimming took off 6 bases at V and 4 bases at J, with 14 bases between the two ends. The CDR3 is CASREGLPADTQYF. The CDR3 DNA sequence: TGTGCCAGCAGGGAGGGACTTCCCGCAGATACGCAGTATTTT.

In this sample, this clonotype turned up many times. The genes are TRBV7-9 and TRBJ2-7; a weak D match, TRBD1 (6 bases). The ends were cut back, 6 bases at V and 5 bases at J, with 14 bases in the middle. The CDR3 is 13 residues long. Germline CDR1 SEHNR, CDR2 FQNEAQ (reference sequence). CDR3 loop: CASSYQGGNEQYF. The CDR3, as DNA: TGTGCCAGCAGTTACCAAGGGGGAAACGAGCAGTACTTC.

The chain carries TRBV4-2 and TRBJ1-5; D might be TRBD1 (6 bases). This CDR3 is built from 15 residues. Germline values: CDR1 LGHNA, CDR2 YNFKEQ. V lost 6 bases to trimming and J lost 3 bases, with 15 bases between them. The CDR3 DNA reads TGTGCCAGCAGGAGGGGGGCAGGTAACAATCAGCCCCAGCATTTT. Translated, it gives CASRRGAGNNQPQHF.

V is TRBV5-1 and J is TRBJ2-7, with 7 bases matching TRBD2. The CDR3 sequence is 13 residues long. V trimming: 2 bases; J trimming: 6 bases; junction bases outside the gene matches: 5. The germline gives CDR1 SGHRS, CDR2 YFSETQ. CDR3 DNA sequence: TGCGCCAGCAGCTTCGGCGGGAGAACCGAGCAGTACTTC. Translated: CASSFGGRTEQYF.

This clonotype was recorded a few times. J is TRBJ2-1 and V is TRBV24-1; D not resolved. V lost 9 bases and J 0 bases, leaving 11 bases between the germline ends. The CDR3 totals 14 residues. The germline V gene has CDR1 KGHDR and CDR2 SFDVKD. The CDR3 here is CATQDASSYNEQFF. The CDR3 coding sequence is TGTGCCACCCAGGACGCGAGCTCCTACAATGAGCAGTTCTTC.

Points on this clonotype: A much larger clone lies a single base off, so this may be a read error. The chain has TRBV2 and TRBJ2-1; 9 bases align to TRBD2. V trimming: 11 bases; J trimming: 7 bases; junction bases outside the gene matches: 9. Germline lookup yields CDR1 SNHLY and CDR2 FYNNEI. The CDR3 extends over 13 amino acids. For the CDR3, the DNA is TGTGCCGGCAAGCTAGCGGGACAAAATGAGCAGTTCTTC. Translation gives CAGKLAGQNEQFF.

J is TRBJ2-1 and V is TRBV6-2 or TRBV6-3, with a weak D call TRBD2 (6 bases). This CDR3 comprises 10 residues. Trimming shortened V by 8 bases and J by 15 bases, and 14 bases separated the two germline ends. CDR1 is MNHEY, CDR2 SVGEGT, per germline. The CDR3 DNA follows: TGTGCCAGCGGCTGGCGGGATTTGTTCTTC. This encodes CASGWRDLFF.

V is TRBV4-1 and J is TRBJ1-4; 7 nucleotides line up with TRBD1. V shed 5 bases, J shed 8 bases, and the junction held 11 bases outside the gene matches. CDR1 MGHRA and CDR2 YSYEKL come from the germline V gene. CDR3 length: 15 residues. CDR3 bases: TGCGCCAGCAGCGACCGCCGACAGGGTCAAGAAAAACTGTTTTTT. It is translated as CASSDRRQGQEKLFF.

The rearrangement joins TRBV21-1 to TRBJ2-3; TRBD2 was called by the table and not checked on the DNA. TRBV21-1 corresponds to a pseudogene. The CDR3 loop spans 20 amino acids. The CDR3 coding sequence is TGTGCCAGCAGCAAAGCGGAGAAAAGGACTAGCGGGAGAGTGGCAGATACGCAGTATTTT. Translating gives CASSKAEKRTSGRVADTQYF.

The rearrangement uses TRBV6-2 or TRBV6-3 and TRBJ2-7, with D unresolved. Germline CDR1 MNHEY, CDR2 SVGEGT. Trimming took 0 bases from V and 0 from J, leaving 9 bases between them. There are 15 residues in the CDR3. The CDR3 is CASSYSEPNSYEQYF. CDR3 nucleotide sequence: TGTGCCAGCAGTTACTCCGAACCCAACTCCTACGAGCAGTACTTC.

This clonotype was picked up one time. J is TRBJ2-5 and V is TRBV28, with 13 positions matching TRBD2. The CDR3 has 16 residues. Looked up from germline, CDR1 is MDHEN and CDR2 is SYDVKM. The J segment lost 4 bases and the V segment lost 5 bases, leaving 7 bases of the junction unmatched. In nucleotides, the CDR3 is TGTGCCAGCAGTCGGCGACTAGCGGGGGGAGGAGAGACCCAGTACTTC. It encodes CASSRRLAGGGETQYF.

V and J are TRBV28 and TRBJ2-3; 9 bases align to TRBD1. Germline loops: CDR1 MDHEN, CDR2 SYDVKM. Unmatched junction bases numbered 6, after V lost 3 bases and J lost 5 bases. The CDR3 runs 15 residues. The DNA for the CDR3 is TGTGCCAGCAGTTTTCCTGGGACAGGGCTAGATACGCAGTATTTT. Translated: CASSFPGTGLDTQYF.

The V call is TRBV7-3, the J call TRBJ2-3; 8 nucleotides agree with TRBD1. Germline assignment: CDR1 SGHTA and CDR2 FQGTGA. Trimming took 8 bases from V and 5 from J; bases not matched to a gene: 6. CDR3 length equals 13 residues. The CDR3 region has the DNA TGTGCCAGCTCGGCAGGGGGCTTAGATACGCAGTATTTT. It is translated as CASSAGGLDTQYF.

Ten or more counts support this clonotype. This chain links TRBV4-2 with TRBJ1-2, with 7 nucleotides matching TRBD1. V shed 0 bases and J 2 bases; nucleotides not matched to a gene: 9. The germline gives CDR1 LGHNA, CDR2 YNFKEQ. The length of the CDR3 is 17 residues. CDR3 nucleotides: TGTGCCAGCAGCCAAGATCCCCGGGACAGAGCAAACTATGGCTACACCTTC. This gives the protein CASSQDPRDRANYGYTF.

This chain connects TRBV5-1 to TRBJ2-2; 8 positions agree with TRBD1. Germline CDR1 reads SGHRS; CDR2 reads YFSETQ. This CDR3 has 15 amino acids. The V and J ends lost 7 bases and 0 bases, in that order; junction bases with no gene match: 5. Written as DNA, the CDR3 is TGCGCCAGCCGAATACAGGGGGCGAACACCGGGGAGCTGTTTTTT. Protein product: CASRIQGANTGELFF.

The chain uses TRBV20-1 and TRBJ2-7; 7 bases map to TRBD2. V was pared by 0 bases and J by 7 bases, with 6 bases of the junction left unmatched. Germline V CDR1 and CDR2: DFQATT, SNEGSKA (reference sequence). The CDR3 is made up of 13 amino acids. The DNA of the CDR3 is TGCAGTGCTAGAGATCAATGGGGACTAGAGCAGTACTTC. Translated: CSARDQWGLEQYF.

This clonotype was counted only a few times. This chain uses TRBV20-1 with TRBJ2-5; TRBD2 matches at 8 bases. The germline gives CDR1 DFQATT, CDR2 SNEGSKA (reference sequence). The ends lost 5 bases at V and 6 bases at J; junction bases unmatched: 20. The CDR3 loop spans 17 amino acids. In DNA form, the CDR3 reads TGCAGTGCTCTAAACCTATCCGGGCTAGCGGGTGTGCAGACCCAGTACTTC. Protein product: CSALNLSGLAGVQTQYF.

J is TRBJ1-1 and V is TRBV12-3 or TRBV12-4; D gene unclear. The CDR3 runs 15 residues. V was clipped by 3 bases and J by 3 bases, with 14 bases between them. CDR3 in DNA: TGTGCCAGCAGTTTCTACCTCGGTAGGGACACTGAAGCTTTCTTT. It yields the protein CASSFYLGRDTEAFF.

This chain's CDR3 is CASSPSSDRGGYGYTF. Written as DNA, the CDR3 is TGTGCCAGCAGCCCCTCCTCGGACAGGGGCGGCTATGGCTACACCTTC. This chain uses TRBV7-9 with TRBJ1-2; TRBD1 matches at 9 bases. The CDR3 totals 16 residues. Germline V gives CDR1 SEHNR, CDR2 FQNEAQ (reference sequence). The V gene end was trimmed by 5 bases and the J gene end by 4 bases; junction bases not matched to a gene: 11.

In this sample, this clonotype turned up many times. V usage is TRBV6-1 and J usage is TRBJ2-7; D gene ambiguous. This CDR3 has 14 residues. V was cut by 6 bases and J by 0 bases, with 12 bases left in between. In germline, CDR1 is MNHNS, CDR2 SASEGT. The CDR3 protein is CASSRPPSSYEQYF. DNA for the CDR3: TGTGCCAGCAGCAGGCCTCCGAGCTCCTACGAGCAGTACTTC.

This clonotype has at least ten counts. The genes are TRBV28 and TRBJ2-2, with 14 positions matching TRBD2. The CDR3 is 17 residues long. In germline, CDR1 is MDHEN, CDR2 SYDVKM. Trimming cost V 2 bases and J 4 bases; bases outside gene matches: 3. The CDR3 protein is CASSLGGLAGVTGELFF. The CDR3 coding sequence is TGTGCCAGCAGTTTAGGGGGACTAGCGGGAGTCACCGGGGAGCTGTTTTTT. Based on the CDR3 plus reference TRBV28 and TRBJ2-2, the full variable domain is DVKVTQSSRYLVKRTGEKVFLECVQDMDHENMFWYRQDPGLGLRLIYFSYDVKMKEKGDIPEGYSVSREKKERFSLILESASTNQTSMYLCASSLGGLAGVTGELFFGEGSRLTVL.

The chain links TRBV3-1 to TRBJ2-1, with 12 bases lining up with TRBD2. Per germline, CDR1 LGHDT and CDR2 YNNKEL (reference sequence). V shed 4 bases and J 4 bases; nucleotides not matched to a gene: 8. The CDR3 is made up of 17 amino acids. The CDR3 sequence is CASSRLTSGGVYNEQFF. The CDR3 bases are TGTGCCAGCAGCCGACTGACTAGCGGGGGAGTTTACAATGAGCAGTTCTTC.

This clonotype has more than one count but fewer than ten. V is TRBV7-3 and J is TRBJ2-3, with 8 bases that match TRBD2. The CDR3 length is 15 residues. Germline V lookup: CDR1 SGHTA, CDR2 FQGTGA. J lost 3 bases, V lost 4 bases, and 6 bases had no gene match. The CDR3 bases are TGTGCCAGCAGCTCCGGGGGGGCCGGGACAGATACGCAGTATTTT. This gives the protein CASSSGGAGTDTQYF.

This clonotype was picked up one time. The chain recombines TRBV28 with TRBJ1-5, with a weak D call TRBD1 (5 bases). V lost 1 base, J lost 4 bases, and 11 bases lay in between. CDR3 length: 15 residues. CDR1 is MDHEN and CDR2 is SYDVKM in the germline V gene. The CDR3, as DNA: TGTGCCAGCAGTTTATCAGGGAAAGTAAATCAGCCCCAGCATTTT. Its protein is CASSLSGKVNQPQHF.

The chain carries TRBV12-3 or TRBV12-4 and TRBJ1-1, with no clear D. This CDR3 comprises 13 residues. V was clipped by 5 bases and J by 2 bases, with 9 bases between them. CDR3 residues: CASSVRANTEAFF. The CDR3 bases are TGTGCCAGCAGTGTCCGGGCCAACACTGAAGCTTTCTTT.